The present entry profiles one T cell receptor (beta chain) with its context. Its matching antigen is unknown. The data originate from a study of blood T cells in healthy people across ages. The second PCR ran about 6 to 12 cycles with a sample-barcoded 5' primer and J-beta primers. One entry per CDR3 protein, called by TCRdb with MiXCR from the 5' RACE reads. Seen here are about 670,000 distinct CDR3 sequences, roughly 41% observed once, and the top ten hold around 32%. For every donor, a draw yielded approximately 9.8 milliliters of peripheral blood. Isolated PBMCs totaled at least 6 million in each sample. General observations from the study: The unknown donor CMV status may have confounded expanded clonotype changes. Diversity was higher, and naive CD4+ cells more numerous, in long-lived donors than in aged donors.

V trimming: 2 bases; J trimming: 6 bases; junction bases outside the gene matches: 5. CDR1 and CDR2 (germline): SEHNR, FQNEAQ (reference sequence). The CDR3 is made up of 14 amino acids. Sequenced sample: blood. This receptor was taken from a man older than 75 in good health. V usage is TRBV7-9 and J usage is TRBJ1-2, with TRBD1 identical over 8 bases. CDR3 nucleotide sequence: TGTGCCAGCAGCTTATATGACAGGGGCGATGGCTACACCTTC. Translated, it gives CASSLYDRGDGYTF.